One sample yielded the 17 T cell receptor beta chains listed below, sequenced in a study of T cell changes during pregnancy in multiple sclerosis. The repertoire was sequenced with immunoSEQ multiplex PCR; TCRdb's copy has only in-frame clones and lacks some. The profile shows 60,000 to 75,000 clones, approximately 91% of them singletons. The sequences come from peripheral blood, collected in the third trimester of pregnancy. Receptors were obtained from a female donor with multiple sclerosis, enrolled in a pregnancy study.

This clone was seen a single time. This chain uses TRBV27 with TRBJ1-6; D is unresolved. This CDR3 region has 18 residues. Trimming removed 2 bases at V and 0 bases at J, with 14 bases between. CDR1 and CDR2 (germline): MNHEY, SMNVEV (reference sequence). CDR3 protein: CASSLLSGWSSYNSPLHF. CDR3 nucleotide sequence: TGTGCCAGCAGTTTACTTTCCGGGTGGAGCTCCTATAATTCACCCCTCCACTTT.

The V call is TRBV27, the J call TRBJ2-1, with a tentative D call TRBD1 (6 bases). Trimming removed 3 bases from V and 2 bases from J, with 14 bases in between. Germline CDR1 MNHEY, CDR2 SMNVEV (reference sequence). This CDR3 is built from 16 residues. CDR3 in amino acids: CASSFFSRGPYNEQFF. For the CDR3, the DNA is TGTGCCAGCAGTTTTTTCAGCAGGGGCCCCTACAATGAGCAGTTCTTC.

V is TRBV5-5 and J is TRBJ2-3; D gene unclear. This CDR3 region has 12 residues. V lost 4 bases and J 0 bases, leaving 3 bases between the germline ends. Germline V gene lookup returns CDR1 SGHKS and CDR2 YYEKEE (reference sequence). The DNA of the CDR3 is TGTGCCAGCAGCCTGAGCACAGATACGCAGTATTTT. Encoded protein: CASSLSTDTQYF.

The V gene is TRBV18, the J gene TRBJ2-7; 7 positions match TRBD2. CDR1 and CDR2 from the germline V gene are KGHSH and LQKENI. The J segment lost 1 base and the V segment lost 0 bases, leaving 6 bases of the junction unmatched. The CDR3 totals 16 residues. This chain's CDR3 is CASSPPSGGRSYEQYF. The CDR3 bases are TGTGCCAGCTCACCACCATCCGGGGGGAGGTCCTACGAGCAGTACTTC. Supplemented by reference TRBV18 and TRBJ2-7, the full variable domain reads NAGVMQNPRHLVRRRGQEARLRCSPMKGHSHVYWYRQLPEEGLKFMVYLQKENIIDESGMPKERFSAEFPKEGPSILRIQQVVRGDSAAYFCASSPPSGGRSYEQYFGPGTRLTVT.

This chain links TRBV6-5 with TRBJ1-2; a weak D match, TRBD1 (6 bases). Trimming took off 6 bases at V and 6 bases at J, with 14 bases between the two ends. CDR1 MNHEY and CDR2 SVGAGI come from the germline V gene. The CDR3 spans 13 residues. The CDR3, as DNA: TGTGCCAGCAGCCAGAGGGGGAGGGATGGCTACACCTTC. Translating it yields CASSQRGRDGYTF.

V and J are TRBV30 and TRBJ1-1; D is uncertain. Germline CDR1 reads GTSNPN; CDR2 reads SVGIG (reference sequence). The CDR3 length is 13 residues. The V gene lost 3 bases and the J gene lost 1 base, with 9 bases spanning the gap. CDR3: CAWSVQWNTEAFF. The DNA for the CDR3 is TGTGCCTGGAGCGTACAGTGGAACACTGAAGCTTTCTTT.

The CDR3 nucleotides are TGTGCCAGCAGCTTCCGGGACAGGTCCACAGATACGCAGTATTTT. Encoded protein: CASSFRDRSTDTQYF. The J gene is TRBJ2-3, the V gene TRBV5-6; 8 bases fit TRBD1. Trimming cost V 2 bases and J 2 bases; bases outside gene matches: 4. Germline loops: CDR1 SGHDT, CDR2 YYEEEE. The CDR3 is made up of 15 amino acids.

The rearrangement links TRBV5-6 to TRBJ1-3; D may be TRBD1 (5 bases). Between the trimmed V and J ends, which lost 5 bases and 0 bases, there was a span of 12 bases. Germline V gene lookup returns CDR1 SGHDT and CDR2 YYEEEE. The CDR3 contains 15 residues. CDR3 region: CASSAQVVSGNTIYF. The CDR3 nucleotides are TGTGCCAGCAGTGCACAGGTCGTCTCTGGAAACACCATATATTTT.

V and J are TRBV6-1 and TRBJ1-4; D possibly corresponds to TRBD1 (5 bases). The CDR3 has 14 residues. V lost 5 bases to trimming and J lost 4 bases, with 11 bases between them. CDR1 MNHNS and CDR2 SASEGT come from the germline V gene. CDR3 amino acids: CASSKDRVNEKLFF. Written as DNA, the CDR3 is TGTGCCAGCAGTAAAGACAGAGTTAATGAAAAACTGTTTTTT.

The gene calls are TRBV6-1 and TRBJ1-4; 9 positions match TRBD1. This CDR3 spans 15 amino acids. After removal of 6 bases from V and 7 bases from J, the junction contained 9 bases not matched to a gene. Looked up from germline, CDR1 is MNHNS and CDR2 is SASEGT. CDR3 loop: CASRDGQGLPEKLFF. The CDR3, as DNA: TGTGCCAGCAGAGACGGACAGGGGCTACCTGAAAAACTGTTTTTT.

The gene calls are TRBV6-5 and TRBJ1-2; 7 bases match TRBD1. Unmatched junction bases numbered 12, after V lost 4 bases and J lost 7 bases. The germline V gene has CDR1 MNHEY and CDR2 SVGAGI. The CDR3 extends over 15 amino acids. CDR3 sequence reads: CASSFAMTGFGGYTF. The CDR3 bases are TGTGCCAGCAGTTTCGCCATGACAGGGTTTGGTGGCTACACCTTC.

J is TRBJ1-1 and V is TRBV28, with 10 bases aligning to TRBD1. Germline CDR1 and CDR2: MDHEN and SYDVKM. The CDR3 length is 15 residues. Trimming at V came to 4 bases and at J to 5 bases, leaving 7 bases not matched to a gene. CDR3 residues: CASSSWTGGWTEAFF. CDR3 DNA: TGTGCCAGCAGTTCCTGGACAGGGGGTTGGACTGAAGCTTTCTTT.

The V call is TRBV6-5, the J call TRBJ1-2, with TRBD1 matching over 11 bases. J gave up 5 bases and V 4 bases, and 6 bases lay outside the gene matches. CDR3 length equals 15 residues. Looked up from germline, CDR1 is MNHEY and CDR2 is SVGAGI. In DNA, the CDR3 is TGTGCCAGCAGTTCACTAGGGACAGGGGGTTATGGCTACACCTTC. It specifies CASSSLGTGGYGYTF.

The chain combines TRBV6-6 with TRBJ1-2; possible D gene TRBD1, 6 bases. The germline V gene has CDR1 MNHNY and CDR2 SVGAGI (reference sequence). Trimming pared 4 bases from V and 4 bases from J, leaving 7 bases between. There are 12 residues in the CDR3. CDR3 loop: CASSWTVYGYTF. The CDR3 coding sequence is TGTGCCAGCAGTTGGACAGTCTATGGCTACACCTTC.

The CDR3, as DNA: TGTGCCAGCAGTGCGGGACAGGGTGTTTCCTCCTATAATTCACCCCTCCACTTT. This gives the protein CASSAGQGVSSYNSPLHF. The chain recombines TRBV2 with TRBJ1-6; TRBD1 aligns across 9 bases. The CDR3 has 18 amino acids. Germline-derived CDR1 and CDR2 are SNHLY and FYNNEI. V was clipped by 4 bases and J by 0 bases; unmatched bases: 7. Supplemented by reference TRBV2 and TRBJ1-6, the full variable domain reads EPEVTQTPSHQVTQMGQEVILRCVPISNHLYFYWYRQILGQKVEFLVSFYNNEISEKSEIFDDQFSVERPDGSNFTLKIRSTKLEDSAMYFCASSAGQGVSSYNSPLHFGNGTRLTVT.

The chain links TRBV19 to TRBJ1-2; D may be TRBD1 (5 bases). Germline values: CDR1 LNHDA, CDR2 SQIVND (reference sequence). V lost 8 bases and J lost 2, with 9 bases in between. CDR3 size: 12 residues. Written as DNA, the CDR3 is TGTGCCAGTCGTAACAGGAACTATGGCTACACCTTC. Its protein is CASRNRNYGYTF.

The chain joins TRBV5-1 to TRBJ1-2, with 9 bases matching TRBD1. Germline loops: CDR1 SGHRS, CDR2 YFSETQ. The CDR3 is 15 residues long. Unmatched junction bases numbered 2, after V lost 0 bases and J lost 2 bases. The CDR3 loop is CASSLVGTGNYGYTF. CDR3 nucleotide sequence: TGCGCCAGCAGCTTGGTGGGGACAGGGAACTATGGCTACACCTTC.